This T cell receptor beta chain was sequenced for a study of blood T cell repertoires in COVID-19. The data were produced by immunoSEQ multiplex PCR, yet TCRdb's version contains in-frame clones alone and is incomplete. The sample yields about 320,000 clones, roughly 87% seen once. In its sample, this clone was seen once. Material: PBMCs or T cells enriched from blood (not recorded which). This TCR was recovered from a young woman who had recovered from COVID-19.

The CDR3 sequence: CASTLAGGEDNEQFF. The CDR3 nucleotides read TGTGCCAGCACCCTTGCCGGGGGGGAGGACAATGAGCAGTTCTTC. The chain is built from TRBV28 and TRBJ2-1, with 8 nucleotides matching TRBD2. Germline CDR1 reads MDHEN; CDR2 reads SYDVKM. Unmatched junction bases numbered 10, after V lost 7 bases and J lost 5 bases. CDR3 length equals 15 residues.